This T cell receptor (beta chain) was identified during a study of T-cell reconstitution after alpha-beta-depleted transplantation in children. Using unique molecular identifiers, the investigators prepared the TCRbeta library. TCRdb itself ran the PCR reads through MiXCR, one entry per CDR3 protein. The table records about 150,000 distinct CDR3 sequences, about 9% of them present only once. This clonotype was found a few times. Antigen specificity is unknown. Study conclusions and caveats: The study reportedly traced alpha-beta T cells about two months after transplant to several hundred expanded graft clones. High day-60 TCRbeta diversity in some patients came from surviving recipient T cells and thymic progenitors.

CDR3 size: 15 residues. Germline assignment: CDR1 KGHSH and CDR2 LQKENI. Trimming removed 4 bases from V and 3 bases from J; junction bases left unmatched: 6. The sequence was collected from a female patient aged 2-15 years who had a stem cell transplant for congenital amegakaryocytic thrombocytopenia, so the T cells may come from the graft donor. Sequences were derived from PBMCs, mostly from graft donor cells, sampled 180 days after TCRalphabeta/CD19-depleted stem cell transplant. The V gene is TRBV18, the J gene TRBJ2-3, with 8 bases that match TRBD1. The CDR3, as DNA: TGTGCCAGCTCACGCGGACAGGGAGGAACAGATACGCAGTATTTT. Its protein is CASSRGQGGTDTQYF.